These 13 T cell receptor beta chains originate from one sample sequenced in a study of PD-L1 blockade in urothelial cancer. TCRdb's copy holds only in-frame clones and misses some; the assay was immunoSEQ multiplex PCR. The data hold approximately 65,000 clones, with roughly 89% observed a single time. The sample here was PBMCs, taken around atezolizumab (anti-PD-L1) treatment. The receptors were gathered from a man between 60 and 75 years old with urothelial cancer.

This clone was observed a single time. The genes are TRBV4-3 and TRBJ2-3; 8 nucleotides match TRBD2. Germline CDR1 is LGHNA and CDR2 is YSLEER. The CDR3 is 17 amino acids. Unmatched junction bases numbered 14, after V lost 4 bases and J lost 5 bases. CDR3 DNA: TGCGCCAGCAGCCCCAGGGGCGGGGCCGGGAGGGGAGATACGCAGTATTTT. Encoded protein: CASSPRGGAGRGDTQYF.

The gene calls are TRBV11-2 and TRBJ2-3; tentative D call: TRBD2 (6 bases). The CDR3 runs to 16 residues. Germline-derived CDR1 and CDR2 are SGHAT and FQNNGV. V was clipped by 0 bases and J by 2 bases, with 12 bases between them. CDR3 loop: CASSLDRWTTTDTQYF. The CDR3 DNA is TGTGCCAGCAGCTTAGATCGCTGGACTACCACAGATACGCAGTATTTT.

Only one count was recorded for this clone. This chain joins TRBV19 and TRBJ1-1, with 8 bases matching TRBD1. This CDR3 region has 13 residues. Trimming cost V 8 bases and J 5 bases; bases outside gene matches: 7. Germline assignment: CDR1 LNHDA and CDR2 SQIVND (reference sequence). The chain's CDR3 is CASGATGVTEAFF. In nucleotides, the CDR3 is TGTGCCAGTGGAGCGACAGGGGTTACTGAAGCTTTCTTT.

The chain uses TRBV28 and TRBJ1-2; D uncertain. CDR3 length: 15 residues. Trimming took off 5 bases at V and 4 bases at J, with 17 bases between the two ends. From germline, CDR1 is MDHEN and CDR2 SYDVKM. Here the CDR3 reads CASSTAGSEGYGYTF. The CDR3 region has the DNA TGTGCCAGCAGTACCGCGGGGTCTGAAGGCTATGGCTACACCTTC.

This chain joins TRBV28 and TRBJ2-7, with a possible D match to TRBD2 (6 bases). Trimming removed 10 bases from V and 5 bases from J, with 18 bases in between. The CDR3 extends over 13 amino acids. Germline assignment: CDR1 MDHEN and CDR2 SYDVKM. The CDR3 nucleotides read TGTGCCACCTCTCGTGGGGGGAGAAACGAGCAGTACTTC. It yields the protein CATSRGGRNEQYF.

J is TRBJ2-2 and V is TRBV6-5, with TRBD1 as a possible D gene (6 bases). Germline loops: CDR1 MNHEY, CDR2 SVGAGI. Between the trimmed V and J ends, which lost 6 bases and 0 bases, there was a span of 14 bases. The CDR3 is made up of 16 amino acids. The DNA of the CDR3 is TGTGCCAGCAGATACCCCCGGACAGCGAACACCGGGGAGCTGTTTTTT. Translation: CASRYPRTANTGELFF.

CDR3 protein: CASSLDGGLGGYTF. CDR3 sequence (DNA): TGCGCCAGCAGCTTGGACGGGGGGCTCGGCGGCTACACCTTC. This rearrangement joins TRBV5-1 to TRBJ1-2; D is possibly TRBD1 (6 bases). The V gene's germline CDR1 is SGHRS and CDR2 YFSETQ. Trimming pared 0 bases from V and 8 bases from J, leaving 14 bases between. The CDR3 runs to 14 residues.

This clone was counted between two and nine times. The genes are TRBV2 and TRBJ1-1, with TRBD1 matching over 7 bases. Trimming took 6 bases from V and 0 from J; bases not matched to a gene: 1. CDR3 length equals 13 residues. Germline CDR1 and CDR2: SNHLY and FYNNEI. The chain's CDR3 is CASSGQVNTEAFF. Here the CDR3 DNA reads TGTGCCAGCAGCGGACAGGTGAACACTGAAGCTTTCTTT.

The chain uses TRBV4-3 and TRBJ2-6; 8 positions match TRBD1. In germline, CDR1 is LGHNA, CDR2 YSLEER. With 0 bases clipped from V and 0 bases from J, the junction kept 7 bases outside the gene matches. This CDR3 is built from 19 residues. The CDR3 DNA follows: TGCGCCAGCAGCCAAGATGGGACAGGAGGCATCTCTGGGGCCAACGTCCTGACTTTC. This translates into CASSQDGTGGISGANVLTF.

CDR3 in DNA: TGTGCCAGCCGGCTAGCGGGGAACACCGGGGAGCTGTTTTTT. Amino acids: CASRLAGNTGELFF. The chain employs TRBV19 and TRBJ2-2; 8 nucleotides match TRBD2. V lost 9 bases, J lost 1 base, and 4 bases stayed unmatched. Germline values: CDR1 LNHDA, CDR2 SQIVND (reference sequence). The CDR3 loop spans 14 amino acids.

This CDR3 reads CASSSPGDTDTQYF. The CDR3 region has the DNA TGTGCCAGCAGCTCTCCCGGGGACACAGATACGCAGTATTTT. The chain links TRBV11-1 to TRBJ2-3; D possibly corresponds to TRBD2 (5 bases). V lost 4 bases and J 2 bases, leaving 10 bases between the germline ends. The CDR3 has 14 residues. Germline V gene sequence: CDR1 SGHAT, CDR2 FQDESV (reference sequence).

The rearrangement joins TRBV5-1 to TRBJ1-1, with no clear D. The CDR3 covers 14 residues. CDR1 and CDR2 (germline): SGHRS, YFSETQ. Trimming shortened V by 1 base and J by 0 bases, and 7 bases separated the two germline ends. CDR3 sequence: CASSLNTMNTEAFF. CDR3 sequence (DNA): TGCGCCAGCAGCTTGAACACAATGAACACTGAAGCTTTCTTT. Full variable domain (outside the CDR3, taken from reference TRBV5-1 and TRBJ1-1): KAGVTQTPRYLIKTRGQQVTLSCSPISGHRSVSWYQQTPGQGLQFLFEYFSETQRNKGNFPGRFSGRQFSNSRSEMNVSTLELGDSALYLCASSLNTMNTEAFFGQGTRLTVV.

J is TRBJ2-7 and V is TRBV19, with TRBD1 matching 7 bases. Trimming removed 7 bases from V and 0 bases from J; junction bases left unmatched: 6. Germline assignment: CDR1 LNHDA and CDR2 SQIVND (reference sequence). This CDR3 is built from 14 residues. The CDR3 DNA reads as TGTGCCAGTACCCGGACAGGTTACTCCTACGAGCAGTACTTC. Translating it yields CASTRTGYSYEQYF.